Below are 14 T cell receptor beta chains sequenced from a single sample in a study of T cell repertoires in cytomegalovirus infection. The antigens of these receptors remain unknown. Each CDR3 protein gets one entry after TCRdb re-called the reads with MiXCR. The sample comprises about 89,000 distinct CDR3 sequences, about 31% of which are singletons, and over 60% rests with the top ten. The sample was CD8+ T cells from cultured PBMCs, taken from culture after CMV antigen stimulation. The receptors were sampled from a human donor in good health (CMV status not recorded). Some clones in this sample may be carry-over from other donors' samples.

The CDR3 spells CASSLELSYNEQFF. The CDR3 DNA sequence: TGTGCCAGCAGTTTAGAACTTAGCTACAATGAGCAGTTCTTC. The chain couples TRBV12-3 or TRBV12-4 to TRBJ2-1; no reliable D call. Trimming pared 1 base from V and 3 bases from J, leaving 7 bases between. The CDR3 runs 14 residues.

This clonotype was counted at least ten times. This sequence joins TRBV19 and TRBJ1-5; D is possibly TRBD1 (5 bases). This CDR3 has 17 amino acids. Germline values: CDR1 LNHDA, CDR2 SQIVND (reference sequence). V lost 3 bases and J 2 bases, leaving 17 bases between the germline ends. The CDR3 DNA reads TGTGCCAGTAGTATTATCCCGGACATCTCCGGCAATCAGCCCCAGCATTTT. Its protein product is CASSIIPDISGNQPQHF. The variable domain in full, with the rest retrieved from reference TRBV19 and TRBJ1-5, is DGGITQSPKYLFRKEGQNVTLSCEQNLNHDAMYWYRQDPGQGLRLIYYSQIVNDFQKGDIAEGYSVSREKKESFPLTVTSAQKNPTAFYLCASSIIPDISGNQPQHFGDGTRLSIL.

This clonotype was seen only a few times. The rearrangement joins TRBV27 to TRBJ2-4; 8 positions match TRBD2. This CDR3 has 11 residues. The germline gives CDR1 MNHEY, CDR2 SMNVEV (reference sequence). V shed 5 bases and J 11 bases; nucleotides not matched to a gene: 2. CDR3 nucleotides: TGTGCCAGCAGTGGTAGCGGGGTTCAGTACTTC. As protein: CASSGSGVQYF.

This clonotype came up a few times. The chain employs TRBV6-5 and TRBJ1-1; D is unresolved. The CDR3 runs to 15 residues. The V and J ends lost 2 bases and 3 bases respectively, with 13 bases between them. CDR1 MNHEY and CDR2 SVGAGI come from the germline V gene. Here the CDR3 DNA reads TGTGCCAGCAGTTACACGGATTTTACCCACACTGAAGCTTTCTTT. Translation gives CASSYTDFTHTEAFF.

The V call is TRBV12-5, the J call TRBJ1-1; D is ambiguous. Germline V gene data show CDR1 as LGHNT and CDR2 as FRNRAP. The germline V and J ends were trimmed by 6 bases and 5 bases, with 4 bases remaining between them. The CDR3 length is 10 residues. The CDR3 here is CASGQTEAFF. The CDR3 DNA sequence: TGTGCTAGTGGCCAGACTGAAGCTTTCTTT.

The chain is built from TRBV7-6 and TRBJ2-3; D unresolved. Trimming removed 1 base at V and 4 bases at J, with 6 bases between. Germline V CDR1 and CDR2: SGHVS, FNYEAQ. The CDR3 spans 13 residues. The CDR3 loop is CASSLVVADTQYF. CDR3 nucleotides: TGTGCCAGCAGCTTAGTGGTGGCAGATACGCAGTATTTT.

This clonotype was counted only a few times. The chain is built from TRBV12-3 or TRBV12-4 and TRBJ2-1; D is tentatively TRBD1 or TRBD2 (6 bases each). The length of the CDR3 is 15 residues. Trimming pared 2 bases from V and 6 bases from J, leaving 14 bases between. The CDR3 DNA sequence: TGTGCCAGCAGTTTAATAGGGGGGTCCGGCAATGAGCAGTTCTTC. Protein: CASSLIGGSGNEQFF.

This clonotype occurred a few times. The CDR3 DNA reads as TGTGCCAGCAGCGGTTTCGGACTAGCGATCGGGAGCTCCTACAATGAGCAGTTCTTC. It codes for CASSGFGLAIGSSYNEQFF. This rearrangement joins TRBV11-2 to TRBJ2-1; the match to TRBD2 covers 9 bases. The CDR3 consists of 19 residues. V gave up 5 bases and J gave up 0 bases; unmatched junction bases: 14. CDR1 and CDR2 from the germline V gene are SGHAT and FQNNGV.

This clonotype was observed a few times. This chain uses TRBV28 with TRBJ1-2, with TRBD1 identical over 10 bases. With 5 bases clipped from V and 3 bases from J, the junction kept 6 bases outside the gene matches. CDR1 MDHEN and CDR2 SYDVKM come from the germline V gene. The CDR3 runs 15 residues. The CDR3 coding sequence is TGTGCCAGCAGTACAACGACAGGGGGCTACTATGGCTACACCTTC. As protein: CASSTTTGGYYGYTF.

This clonotype was observed a single time. A much larger clone differs from this one at a single base, so this may be a read error. J is TRBJ2-7 and V is TRBV2; D gene ambiguous. CDR1 is SNHLY and CDR2 is FYNNEI in the germline V gene. This CDR3 region has 13 residues. This chain's CDR3 is CANSDPLSYEQYF. The CDR3 DNA sequence: TGTGCCAACAGTGACCCCCTCTCCTACGAGCAGTACTTC.

This clonotype was observed many times. The J gene is TRBJ1-2, the V gene TRBV2, with TRBD1 identical over 7 bases. Germline values: CDR1 SNHLY, CDR2 FYNNEI. V lost 7 bases to trimming and J lost 5 bases; unmatched junction nucleotides: 13. This CDR3 has 15 amino acids. The CDR3 DNA reads as TGTGCCAGCACCGCGGGGACAGCTAACCATTATGGCTACACCTTC. This encodes CASTAGTANHYGYTF.

V gene TRBV7-2 combines with J gene TRBJ1-2; 7 bases map to TRBD1. V trimming: 1 base; J trimming: 6 bases; junction bases outside the gene matches: 5. This CDR3 has 14 amino acids. Germline CDR1 is SGHTA and CDR2 is FQGNSA. In DNA, the CDR3 is TGTGCCAGCAGCTTAGGACAGGGAGAGGATGGCTACACCTTC. Amino acids: CASSLGQGEDGYTF.

The V and J genes are TRBV20-1 and TRBJ1-5, with 10 nucleotides matching TRBD1. In germline, CDR1 is DFQATT, CDR2 SNEGSKA (reference sequence). The CDR3 runs 19 residues. Trimming cost V 3 bases and J 0 bases; bases outside gene matches: 14. The CDR3: CSASEGQGRFFSSNQPQHF. Written as DNA, the CDR3 is TGCAGTGCTAGCGAGGGACAGGGGCGGTTCTTTAGTAGCAATCAGCCCCAGCATTTT.

The chain employs TRBV4-1 and TRBJ2-5; no reliable D call. This CDR3 has 12 amino acids. V dropped 1 base and J dropped 3 bases, with 3 bases sitting between them. Germline lookup yields CDR1 MGHRA and CDR2 YSYEKL. Here the CDR3 DNA reads TGCGCCAGCAGCCAAGGGGAAGAGACCCAGTACTTC. It translates to CASSQGEETQYF.